This T cell receptor beta chain emerged from a study of blood T cell repertoires in COVID-19. Whole-study context: The study drew acute and convalescent COVID-19 samples from the United States, Italy and Spain. The cDNA or gDNA used as material had been derived from T cells, B-cell-depleted T cells, or PBMCs.

V lost 7 bases and J lost 0; bases outside the gene matches: 7. Per the germline V gene, CDR1 is SGHRS and CDR2 is YFSETQ. The CDR3 covers 15 residues. In the original workflow: Using reference gene primer amplification, nucleated cell counts were estimated. Libraries were prepared by immunoSEQ multiplex PCR; TCRdb keeps only in-frame clonotypes and omits some of them. V and J calls plus clone size are reproduced from that table; the DNA served to infer D and trimming. The sample carries fewer than 85,000 clones, roughly four fifths recorded once. V usage is TRBV5-1 and J usage is TRBJ2-1, with TRBD1 identical over 7 bases. Specimen: peripheral blood. The source of this sequence is a human donor in a cohort sampled during active COVID-19. CDR3 region: CASFPTGSSYNEQFF. The CDR3 DNA follows: TGCGCCAGCTTTCCGACAGGGTCCTCCTACAATGAGCAGTTCTTC.